The sample holds one count of the clone carrying this T cell receptor (beta chain). Assay used: immunoSEQ multiplex PCR; TCRdb lists only in-frame clones, some missing. The sample carries about 820,000 clones, 90% to 95% recorded once. Between the trimmed V and J ends, which lost 4 bases and 9 bases, there was a span of 13 bases. The CDR3 spans 12 residues. The germline CDR1 and CDR2 sequences are SGHAT and FQNNGV. This specimen comes from a study of shared clonotypes between healthy human individuals. Naive CD8 cells lacked CD45RO, underwent positive selection for CCR7 and left out terminally differentiated effector memory CD45RA+ cells.

The chain employs TRBV11-2 and TRBJ2-7; D uncertain. This TCR was recovered from a young man in good health. The sequencing sample was made of naive CD8+ T cells sorted from blood. The CDR3: CASSSVAKVQYF. The DNA of the CDR3 is TGTGCCAGCAGCTCAGTGGCGAAAGTGCAGTACTTC.